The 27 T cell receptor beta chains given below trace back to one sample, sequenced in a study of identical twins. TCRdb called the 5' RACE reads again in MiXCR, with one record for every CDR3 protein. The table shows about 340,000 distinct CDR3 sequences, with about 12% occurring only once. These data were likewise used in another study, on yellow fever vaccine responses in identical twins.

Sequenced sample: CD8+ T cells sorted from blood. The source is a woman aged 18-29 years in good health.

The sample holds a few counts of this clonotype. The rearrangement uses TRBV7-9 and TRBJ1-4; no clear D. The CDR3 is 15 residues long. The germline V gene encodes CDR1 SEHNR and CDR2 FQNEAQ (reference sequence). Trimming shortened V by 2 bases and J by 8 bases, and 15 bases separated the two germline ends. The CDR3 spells CASSLTSASREKLFF. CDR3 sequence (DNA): TGTGCCAGCAGCTTAACTTCGGCCAGCAGAGAAAAACTGTTTTTT.

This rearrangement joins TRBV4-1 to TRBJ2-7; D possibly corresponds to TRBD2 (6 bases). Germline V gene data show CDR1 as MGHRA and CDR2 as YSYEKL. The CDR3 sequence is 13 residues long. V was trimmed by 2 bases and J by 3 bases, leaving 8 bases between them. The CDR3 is CASSQTGVYEQYF. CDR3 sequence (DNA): TGCGCCAGCAGCCAAACGGGAGTCTACGAGCAGTACTTC.

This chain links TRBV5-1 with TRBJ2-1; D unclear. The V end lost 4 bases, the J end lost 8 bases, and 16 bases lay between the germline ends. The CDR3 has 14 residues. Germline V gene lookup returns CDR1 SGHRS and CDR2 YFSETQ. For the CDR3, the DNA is TGCGCCAGCAGCCAGGAAGGATGGGTCGATGAGCAGTTCTTC. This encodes CASSQEGWVDEQFF.

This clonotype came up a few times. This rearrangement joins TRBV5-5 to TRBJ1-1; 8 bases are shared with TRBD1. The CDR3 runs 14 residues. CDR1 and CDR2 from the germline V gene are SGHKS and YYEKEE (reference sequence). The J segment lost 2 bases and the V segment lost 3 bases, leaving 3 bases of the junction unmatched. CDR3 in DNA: TGTGCCAGCAGCTGGGGGACAGGAAACACTGAAGCTTTCTTT. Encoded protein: CASSWGTGNTEAFF.

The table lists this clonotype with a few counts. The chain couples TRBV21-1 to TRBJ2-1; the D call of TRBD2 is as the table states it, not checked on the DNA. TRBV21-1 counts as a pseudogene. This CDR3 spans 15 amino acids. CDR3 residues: CASSKGLAGGNEQFF. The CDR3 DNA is TGTGCCAGCAGCAAAGGGCTAGCGGGAGGCAATGAGCAGTTCTTC.

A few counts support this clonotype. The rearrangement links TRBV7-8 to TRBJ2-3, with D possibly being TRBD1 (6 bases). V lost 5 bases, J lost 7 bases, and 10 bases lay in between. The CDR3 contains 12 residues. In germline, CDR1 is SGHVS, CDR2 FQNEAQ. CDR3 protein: CASSLQGNTQYF. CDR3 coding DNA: TGTGCCAGCAGCCTACAGGGTAATACGCAGTATTTT.

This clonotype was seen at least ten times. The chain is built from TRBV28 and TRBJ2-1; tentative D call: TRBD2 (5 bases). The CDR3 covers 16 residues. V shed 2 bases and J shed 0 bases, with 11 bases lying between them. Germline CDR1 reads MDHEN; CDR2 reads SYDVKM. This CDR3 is CASSLTGMGSYNEQFF. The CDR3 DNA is TGTGCCAGCAGTTTAACGGGAATGGGCTCCTACAATGAGCAGTTCTTC.

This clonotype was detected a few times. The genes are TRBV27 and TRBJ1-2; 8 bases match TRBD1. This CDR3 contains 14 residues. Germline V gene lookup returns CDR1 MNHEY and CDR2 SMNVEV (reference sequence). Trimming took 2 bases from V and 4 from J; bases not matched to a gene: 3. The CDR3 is CASSLAGQGYGYTF. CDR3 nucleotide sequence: TGTGCCAGCAGTTTAGCCGGACAGGGCTATGGCTACACCTTC.

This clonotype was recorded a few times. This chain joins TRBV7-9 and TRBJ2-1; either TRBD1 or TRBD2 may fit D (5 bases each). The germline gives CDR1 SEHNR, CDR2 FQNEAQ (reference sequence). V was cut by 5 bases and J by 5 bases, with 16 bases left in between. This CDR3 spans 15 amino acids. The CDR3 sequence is CASSNRDPPNNEQFF. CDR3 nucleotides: TGTGCCAGCAGCAACCGGGACCCTCCAAACAATGAGCAGTTCTTC.

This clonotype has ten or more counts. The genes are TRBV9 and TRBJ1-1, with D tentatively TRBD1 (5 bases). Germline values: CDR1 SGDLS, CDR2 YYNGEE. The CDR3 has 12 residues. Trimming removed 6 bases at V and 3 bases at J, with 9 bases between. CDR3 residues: CASKGSDTEAFF. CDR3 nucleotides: TGTGCCAGCAAGGGGTCGGACACTGAAGCTTTCTTT. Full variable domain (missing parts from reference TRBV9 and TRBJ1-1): DSGVTQTPKHLITATGQRVTLRCSPRSGDLSVYWYQQSLDQGLQFLIQYYNGEERAKGNILERFSAQQFPDLHSELNLSSLELGDSALYFCASKGSDTEAFFGQGTRLTVV.

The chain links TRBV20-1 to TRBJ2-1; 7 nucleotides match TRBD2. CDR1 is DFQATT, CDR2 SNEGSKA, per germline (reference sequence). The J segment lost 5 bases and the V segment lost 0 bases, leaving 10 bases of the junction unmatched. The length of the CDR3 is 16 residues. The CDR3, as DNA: TGCAGTGCTAGAGATCTAGAGCGGGATATGAACAATGAGCAGTTCTTC. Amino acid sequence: CSARDLERDMNNEQFF.

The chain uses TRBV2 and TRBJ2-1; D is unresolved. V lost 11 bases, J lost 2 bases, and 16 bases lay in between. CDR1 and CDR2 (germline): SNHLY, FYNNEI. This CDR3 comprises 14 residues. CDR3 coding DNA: TGTGCCCCTCCGTTGGTTCCGCCCTACAATGAGCAGTTCTTC. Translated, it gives CAPPLVPPYNEQFF.

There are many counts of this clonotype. The CDR3 DNA follows: TGCGCCAGCGCCCAGGGCCTAACCTACGAGCAGTACTTC. Translated, it gives CASAQGLTYEQYF. This chain uses TRBV5-1 with TRBJ2-7; possible D gene TRBD1, 5 bases. V dropped 7 bases and J dropped 2 bases, with 13 bases sitting between them. The V gene's germline CDR1 is SGHRS and CDR2 YFSETQ. This CDR3 is 13 amino acids long.

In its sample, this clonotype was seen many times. The CDR3 DNA sequence: TGTGCCAGCAATCAGGGAGTTCAGCCCCAGCATTTT. Translation: CASNQGVQPQHF. This chain connects TRBV12-3 or TRBV12-4 to TRBJ1-5, with D possibly TRBD1 on 5 matching bases. V lost 7 bases and J lost 6, with 10 bases in between. The CDR3 has 12 residues.

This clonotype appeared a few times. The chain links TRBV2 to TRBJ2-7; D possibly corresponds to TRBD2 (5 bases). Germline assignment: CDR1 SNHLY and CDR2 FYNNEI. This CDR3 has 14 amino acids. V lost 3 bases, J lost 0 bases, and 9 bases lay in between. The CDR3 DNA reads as TGTGCCAGCAGTGATGGCCGGGACTCCTACGAGCAGTACTTC. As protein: CASSDGRDSYEQYF.

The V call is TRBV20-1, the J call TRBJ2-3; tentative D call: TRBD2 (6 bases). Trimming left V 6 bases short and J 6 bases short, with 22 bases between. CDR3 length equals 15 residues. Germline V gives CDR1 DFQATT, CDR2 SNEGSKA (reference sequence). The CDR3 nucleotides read TGCAGTGCCGGACGGGACTCCTGGGCCCGTGATACGCAGTATTTT. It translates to CSAGRDSWARDTQYF.

Here the CDR3 DNA reads TGTGCCAGCAGTGAGGGGACAGGGGGATCACCCCTCCACTTT. It codes for CASSEGTGGSPLHF. This chain links TRBV6-4 with TRBJ1-6; 11 nucleotides match TRBD1. The CDR3 runs to 14 residues. CDR1 is MRHNA and CDR2 is SNTAGT in the germline V gene. Losses at the gene ends were 3 bases for V and 10 bases for J; bases not matched to a gene: 2.

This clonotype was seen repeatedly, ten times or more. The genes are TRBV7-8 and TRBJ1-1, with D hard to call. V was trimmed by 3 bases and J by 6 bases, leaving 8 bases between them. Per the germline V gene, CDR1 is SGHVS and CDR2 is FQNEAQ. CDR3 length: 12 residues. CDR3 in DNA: TGTGCCAGCAGCTTGGGGTGGTCTGAAGCTTTCTTT. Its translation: CASSLGWSEAFF.

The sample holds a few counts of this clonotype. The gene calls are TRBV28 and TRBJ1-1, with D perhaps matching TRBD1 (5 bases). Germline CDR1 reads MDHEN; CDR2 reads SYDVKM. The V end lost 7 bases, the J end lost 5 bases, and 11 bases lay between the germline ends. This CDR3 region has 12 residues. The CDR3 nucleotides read TGTGCCAGCACCTGGGGGGAGACTGAAGCTTTCTTT. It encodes CASTWGETEAFF. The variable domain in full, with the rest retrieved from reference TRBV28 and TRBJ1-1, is DVKVTQSSRYLVKRTGEKVFLECVQDMDHENMFWYRQDPGLGLRLIYFSYDVKMKEKGDIPEGYSVSREKKERFSLILESASTNQTSMYLCASTWGETEAFFGQGTRLTVV.

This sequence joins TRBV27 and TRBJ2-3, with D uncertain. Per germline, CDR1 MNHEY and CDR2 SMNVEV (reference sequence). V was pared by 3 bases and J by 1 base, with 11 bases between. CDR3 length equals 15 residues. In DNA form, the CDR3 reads TGTGCCAGCAGTTTGGCGTTGTGGGGCACAGATACGCAGTATTTT. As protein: CASSLALWGTDTQYF.

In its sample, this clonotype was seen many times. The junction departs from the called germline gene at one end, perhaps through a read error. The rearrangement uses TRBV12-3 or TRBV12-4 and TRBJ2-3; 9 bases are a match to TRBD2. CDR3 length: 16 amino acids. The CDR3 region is CASSLVAGDPPDTQYF. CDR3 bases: TGTGCCAGCAGCTTAGTAGCGGGAGATCCCCCAGATACGCAGTATTTT.

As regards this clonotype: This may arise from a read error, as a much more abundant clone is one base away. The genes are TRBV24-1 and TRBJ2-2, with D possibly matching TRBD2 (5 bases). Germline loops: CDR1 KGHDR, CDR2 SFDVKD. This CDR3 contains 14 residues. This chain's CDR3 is CATSDFSDTGELVF. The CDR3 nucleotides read TGTGCCACCAGTGATTTTAGCGACACCGGGGAGCTGGTTTTT.

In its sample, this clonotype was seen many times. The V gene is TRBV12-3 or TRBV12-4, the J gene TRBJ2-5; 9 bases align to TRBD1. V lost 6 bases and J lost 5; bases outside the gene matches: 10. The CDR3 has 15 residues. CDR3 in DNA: TGTGCCAGCAGCCCAACCGGGACAGGGATTGAGACCCAGTACTTC. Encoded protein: CASSPTGTGIETQYF.

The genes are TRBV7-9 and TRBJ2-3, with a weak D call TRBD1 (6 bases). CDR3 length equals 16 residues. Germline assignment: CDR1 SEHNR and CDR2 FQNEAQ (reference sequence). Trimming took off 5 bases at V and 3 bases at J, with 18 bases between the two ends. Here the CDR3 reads CASSPFRQVATDTQYF. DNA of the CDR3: TGTGCCAGCAGCCCTTTTCGACAGGTCGCAACAGATACGCAGTATTTT.

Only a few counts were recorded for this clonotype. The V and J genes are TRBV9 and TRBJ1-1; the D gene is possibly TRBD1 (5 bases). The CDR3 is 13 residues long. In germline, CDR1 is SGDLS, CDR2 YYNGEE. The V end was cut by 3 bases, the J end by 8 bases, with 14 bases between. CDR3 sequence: CASSAPDTGEAFF. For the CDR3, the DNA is TGTGCCAGCAGCGCGCCCGACACAGGAGAAGCTTTCTTT. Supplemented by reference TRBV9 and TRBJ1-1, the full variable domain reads DSGVTQTPKHLITATGQRVTLRCSPRSGDLSVYWYQQSLDQGLQFLIQYYNGEERAKGNILERFSAQQFPDLHSELNLSSLELGDSALYFCASSAPDTGEAFFGQGTRLTVV.

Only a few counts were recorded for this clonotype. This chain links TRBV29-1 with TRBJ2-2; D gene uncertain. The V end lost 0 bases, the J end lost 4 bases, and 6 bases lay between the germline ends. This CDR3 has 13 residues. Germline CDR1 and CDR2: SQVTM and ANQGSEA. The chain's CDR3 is CSVEDQSTGELFF. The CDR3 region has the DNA TGCAGCGTTGAAGATCAGAGCACCGGGGAGCTGTTTTTT.

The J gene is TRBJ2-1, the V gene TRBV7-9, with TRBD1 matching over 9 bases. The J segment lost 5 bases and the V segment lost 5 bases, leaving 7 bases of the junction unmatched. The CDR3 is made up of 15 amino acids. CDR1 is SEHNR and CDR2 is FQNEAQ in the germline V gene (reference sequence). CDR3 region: CASSPGQGQDNEQFF. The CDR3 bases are TGTGCCAGCAGCCCAGGACAGGGGCAGGACAATGAGCAGTTCTTC.